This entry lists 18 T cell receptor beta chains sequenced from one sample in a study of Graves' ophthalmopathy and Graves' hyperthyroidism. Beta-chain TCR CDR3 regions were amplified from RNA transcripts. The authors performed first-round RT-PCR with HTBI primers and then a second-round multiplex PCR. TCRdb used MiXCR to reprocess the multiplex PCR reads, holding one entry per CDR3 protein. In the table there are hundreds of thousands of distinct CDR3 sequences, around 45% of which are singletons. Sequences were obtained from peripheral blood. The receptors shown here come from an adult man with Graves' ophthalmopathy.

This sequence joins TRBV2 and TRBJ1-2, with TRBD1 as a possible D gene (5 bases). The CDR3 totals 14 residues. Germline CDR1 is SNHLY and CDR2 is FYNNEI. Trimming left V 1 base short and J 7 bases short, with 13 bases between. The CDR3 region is CASSEVGTRGGYTF. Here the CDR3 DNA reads TGTGCCAGCAGTGAAGTGGGCACTAGGGGTGGCTACACCTTC.

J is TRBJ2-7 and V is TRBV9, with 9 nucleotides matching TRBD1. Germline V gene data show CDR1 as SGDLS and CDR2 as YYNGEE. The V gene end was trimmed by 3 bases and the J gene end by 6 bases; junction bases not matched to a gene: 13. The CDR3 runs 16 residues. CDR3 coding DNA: TGTGCCAGCAGCGCTACCATCCAGGGACAGGGTTTCGAGCAGTACTTC. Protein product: CASSATIQGQGFEQYF. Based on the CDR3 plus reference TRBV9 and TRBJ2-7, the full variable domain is DSGVTQTPKHLITATGQRVTLRCSPRSGDLSVYWYQQSLDQGLQFLIQYYNGEERAKGNILERFSAQQFPDLHSELNLSSLELGDSALYFCASSATIQGQGFEQYFGPGTRLTVT.

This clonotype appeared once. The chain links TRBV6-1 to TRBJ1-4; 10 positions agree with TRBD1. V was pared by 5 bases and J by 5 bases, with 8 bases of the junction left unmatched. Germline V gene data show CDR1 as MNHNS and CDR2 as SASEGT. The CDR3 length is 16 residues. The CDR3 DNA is TGTGCCAGCAGTCACTCCCGGACAGGGGGAAATGAAAAACTGTTTTTT. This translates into CASSHSRTGGNEKLFF.

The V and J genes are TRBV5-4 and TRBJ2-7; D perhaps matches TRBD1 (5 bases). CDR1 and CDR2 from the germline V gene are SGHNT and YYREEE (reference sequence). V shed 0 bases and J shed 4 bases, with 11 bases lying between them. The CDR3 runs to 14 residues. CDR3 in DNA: TGTGCCAGCAGCTTGGACCAGGGTCGGTACGAGCAGTACTTC. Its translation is CASSLDQGRYEQYF.

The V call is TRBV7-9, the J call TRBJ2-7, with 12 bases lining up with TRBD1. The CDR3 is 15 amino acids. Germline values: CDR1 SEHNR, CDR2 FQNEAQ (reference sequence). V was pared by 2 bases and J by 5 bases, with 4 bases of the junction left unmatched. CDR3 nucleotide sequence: TGTGCCAGCAGCTTACGGGACAGGGGGCGCGACGAGCAGTACTTC. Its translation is CASSLRDRGRDEQYF.

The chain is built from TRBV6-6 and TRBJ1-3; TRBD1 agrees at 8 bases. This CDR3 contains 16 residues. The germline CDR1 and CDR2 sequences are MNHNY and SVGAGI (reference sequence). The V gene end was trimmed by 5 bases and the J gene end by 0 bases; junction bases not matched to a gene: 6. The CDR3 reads CASSEGQGLSGNTIYF. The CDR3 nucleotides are TGTGCCAGCAGTGAAGGACAGGGACTCTCTGGAAACACCATATATTTT.

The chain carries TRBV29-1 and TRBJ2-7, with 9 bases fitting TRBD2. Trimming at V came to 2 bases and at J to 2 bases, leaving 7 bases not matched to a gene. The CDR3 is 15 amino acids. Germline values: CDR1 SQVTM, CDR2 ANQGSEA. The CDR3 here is CSVERAGGGAYEQYF. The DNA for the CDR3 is TGCAGCGTTGAAAGAGCGGGAGGAGGAGCCTACGAGCAGTACTTC.

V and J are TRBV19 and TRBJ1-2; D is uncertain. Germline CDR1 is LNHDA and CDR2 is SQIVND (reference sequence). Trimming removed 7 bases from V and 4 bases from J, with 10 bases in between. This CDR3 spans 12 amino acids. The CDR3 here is CASTDGLYGYTF. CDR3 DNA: TGTGCCAGTACGGACGGCCTCTATGGCTACACCTTC. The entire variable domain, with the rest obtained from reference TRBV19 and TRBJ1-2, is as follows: DGGITQSPKYLFRKEGQNVTLSCEQNLNHDAMYWYRQDPGQGLRLIYYSQIVNDFQKGDIAEGYSVSREKKESFPLTVTSAQKNPTAFYLCASTDGLYGYTFGSGTRLTVV.

CDR3 in DNA: TGCGCCAGCAGTTCAGACAGTGTGGAACCTGAAGCTTTCTTT. Translation: CASSSDSVEPEAFF. The V gene is TRBV5-1, the J gene TRBJ1-1, with D maybe TRBD1 (5 bases). The germline V gene encodes CDR1 SGHRS and CDR2 YFSETQ. The CDR3 sequence is 14 residues long. Trimming removed 5 bases from V and 6 bases from J, with 17 bases in between.

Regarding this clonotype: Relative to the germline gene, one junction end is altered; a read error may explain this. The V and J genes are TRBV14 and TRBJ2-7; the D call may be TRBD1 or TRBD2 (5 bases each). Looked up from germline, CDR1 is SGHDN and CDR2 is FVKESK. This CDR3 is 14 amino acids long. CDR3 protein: CAISQEGPYYEQYF. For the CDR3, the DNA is TGTGCCATCAGCCAAGAGGGACCCTATTACGAGCAGTACTTC.

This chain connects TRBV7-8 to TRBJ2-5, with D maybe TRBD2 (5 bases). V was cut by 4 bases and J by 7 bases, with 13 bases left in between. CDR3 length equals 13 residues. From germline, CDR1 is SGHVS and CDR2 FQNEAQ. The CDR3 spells CASSSMREGTQYF. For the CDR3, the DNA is TGTGCCAGCAGCTCAATGAGGGAAGGGACCCAGTACTTC.

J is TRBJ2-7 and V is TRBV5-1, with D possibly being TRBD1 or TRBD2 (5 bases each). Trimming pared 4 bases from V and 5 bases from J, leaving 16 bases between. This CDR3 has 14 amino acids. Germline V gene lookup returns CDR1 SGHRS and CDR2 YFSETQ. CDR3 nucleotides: TGCGCCAGCAGCCCCGGGCAAGGGGAGAACGAGCAGTACTTC. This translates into CASSPGQGENEQYF.

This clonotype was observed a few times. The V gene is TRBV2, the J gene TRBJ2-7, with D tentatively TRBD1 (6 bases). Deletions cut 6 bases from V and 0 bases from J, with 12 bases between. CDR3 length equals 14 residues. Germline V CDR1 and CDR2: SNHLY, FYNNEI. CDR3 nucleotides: TGTGCCAGCAGCGCGGACAGTACCTCCTACGAGCAGTACTTC. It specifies CASSADSTSYEQYF.

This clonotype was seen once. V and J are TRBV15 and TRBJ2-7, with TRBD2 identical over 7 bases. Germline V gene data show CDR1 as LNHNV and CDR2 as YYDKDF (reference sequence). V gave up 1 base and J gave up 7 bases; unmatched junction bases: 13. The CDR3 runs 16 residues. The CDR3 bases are TGTGCCACCAGCAGAGCTCCCGTGAGCGGGATTGGGGAGCAGTACTTC. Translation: CATSRAPVSGIGEQYF.

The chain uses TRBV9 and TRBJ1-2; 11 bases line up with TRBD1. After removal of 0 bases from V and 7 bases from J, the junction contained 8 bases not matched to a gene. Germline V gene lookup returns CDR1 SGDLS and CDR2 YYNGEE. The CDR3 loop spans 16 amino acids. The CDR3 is CASSVGPPGTGGGYTF. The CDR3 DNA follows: TGTGCCAGCAGCGTAGGCCCCCCCGGGACAGGGGGTGGCTACACCTTC.

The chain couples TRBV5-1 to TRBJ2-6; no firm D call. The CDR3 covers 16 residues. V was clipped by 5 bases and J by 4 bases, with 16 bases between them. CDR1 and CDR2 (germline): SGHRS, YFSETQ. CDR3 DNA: TGCGCCAGCAGTCGTAACAGCGCCGCCGGGGCCAACGTCCTGACTTTC. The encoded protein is CASSRNSAAGANVLTF.

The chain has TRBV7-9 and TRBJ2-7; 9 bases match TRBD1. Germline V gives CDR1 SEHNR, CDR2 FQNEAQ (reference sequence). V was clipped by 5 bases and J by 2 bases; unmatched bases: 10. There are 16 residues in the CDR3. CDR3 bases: TGTGCCAGCAGCCAACCCGGGACAGGGTCAGCCTACGAGCAGTACTTC. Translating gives CASSQPGTGSAYEQYF.

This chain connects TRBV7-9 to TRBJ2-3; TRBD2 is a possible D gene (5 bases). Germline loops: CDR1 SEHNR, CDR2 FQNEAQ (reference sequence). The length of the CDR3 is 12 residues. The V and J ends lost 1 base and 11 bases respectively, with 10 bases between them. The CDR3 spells CASSLEERRQYF. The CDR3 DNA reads TGTGCCAGCAGCTTAGAGGAGCGGAGGCAGTATTTT.